The 27 T cell receptor beta chains below all came from one sample that was sequenced in a study of T-cell reconstitution after alpha-beta-depleted transplantation in children. Unique molecular identifiers featured in how the TCRbeta library was prepared. TCRdb recomputed calls from the PCR reads with MiXCR, one row per CDR3 protein. This sample has some 490,000 distinct CDR3 sequences, with about 12% found just once. This specimen was PBMCs from the stem cell graft donor, taken from the stem cell graft. The receptors here all came from a human donor who donated a stem cell graft to a child with combined immunodeficiency.

This clonotype was found a few times. The gene calls are TRBV20-1 and TRBJ2-2; D may correspond to TRBD1 or TRBD2 (5 bases each). V was shortened by 5 bases and J by 7 bases, with 14 bases between the two germline ends. Per the germline V gene, CDR1 is DFQATT and CDR2 is SNEGSKA (reference sequence). The length of the CDR3 is 13 residues. The CDR3 region has the DNA TGCAGTGCTGGGGGACCCAGTCTCGGGGAGCTGTTTTTT. Residues: CSAGGPSLGELFF.

This clonotype was observed a few times. This rearrangement joins TRBV5-5 to TRBJ1-4, with D uncertain. Germline lookup yields CDR1 SGHKS and CDR2 YYEKEE (reference sequence). CDR3 length: 13 residues. Trimming took 4 bases from V and 8 from J, leaving 12 bases between them. The CDR3 region has the DNA TGTGCCAGCAGCCCCCCTGGGAGGGAAAAACTGTTTTTT. Translating gives CASSPPGREKLFF.

Many counts were recorded for this clonotype. The CDR3 DNA reads as TGTGCCAGCAGCGTAGGGAAGAACACTGAAGCTTTCTTT. Residues: CASSVGKNTEAFF. The rearrangement links TRBV9 to TRBJ1-1; D call uncertain. This CDR3 is 13 amino acids long. V lost 0 bases and J lost 1, with 4 bases in between. In germline, CDR1 is SGDLS, CDR2 YYNGEE.

Concerning this clonotype: One end of the junction fails to match germline, which may point to a read error. This sequence joins TRBV12-3 or TRBV12-4 and TRBJ2-2, with D tentatively TRBD2 (7 bases). This CDR3 is 16 amino acids long. The CDR3 DNA follows: TGTACCAGCAGTTTACCGAGGGGGGGATACACCGGGGAGCTGTTTTTT. Protein: CTSSLPRGGYTGELFF.

As DNA, the CDR3 is TGTGCCAGCAGCCGGGACGGTATAAGCACAGATACGCAGTATTTT. As protein: CASSRDGISTDTQYF. The chain has TRBV7-2 and TRBJ2-3; D may match TRBD1 or TRBD2 (5 bases each). Germline V gene sequence: CDR1 SGHTA, CDR2 FQGNSA. The CDR3 contains 15 residues. Trimming stripped 5 bases from V and 0 bases from J, with 12 bases between. The full variable domain, rest sourced from reference TRBV7-2 and TRBJ2-3, is GAGVSQSPSNKVTEKGKDVELRCDPISGHTALYWYRQSLGQGLEFLIYFQGNSAPDKSGLPSDRFSAERTGGSVSTLTIQRTQQEDSAVYLCASSRDGISTDTQYFGPGTRLTVL.

This clonotype was observed a handful of times. The rearrangement links TRBV18 to TRBJ2-7; D is unresolved. The CDR3 extends over 13 amino acids. V was trimmed by 3 bases and J by 5 bases, leaving 11 bases between them. From germline, CDR1 is KGHSH and CDR2 LQKENI. Written as DNA, the CDR3 is TGTGCCAGCTCACCCTCCCTTCGGGACGAGCAGTACTTC. Translation: CASSPSLRDEQYF.

This clonotype has a handful of counts. V gene TRBV5-1 combines with J gene TRBJ2-6; 10 bases are a match to TRBD1. The CDR3 length is 17 residues. Germline V gives CDR1 SGHRS, CDR2 YFSETQ. With 5 bases clipped from V and 6 bases from J, the junction kept 11 bases outside the gene matches. The CDR3 sequence: CASRAGTGEVVANVLTF. CDR3 bases: TGCGCCAGCAGGGCCGGGACAGGGGAGGTTGTGGCCAACGTCCTGACTTTC.

The rearrangement joins TRBV24-1 to TRBJ2-7; no definite D call. The CDR3 sequence is 16 residues long. V lost 4 bases to trimming and J lost 3 bases, with 18 bases between them. Germline lookup yields CDR1 KGHDR and CDR2 SFDVKD. The CDR3 loop reads CATSDRNPGLCYEQYF. Written as DNA, the CDR3 is TGTGCCACCAGTGACAGGAACCCCGGCCTGTGCTACGAGCAGTACTTC.

CDR3 DNA: TGTGCCAGCAGCTTAGGTGGACTAGGTGGAGAGACCCAGTACTTC. Its protein product is CASSLGGLGGETQYF. This sequence joins TRBV7-2 and TRBJ2-5, with 7 bases matching TRBD2. V gave up 1 base and J gave up 4 bases; unmatched junction bases: 6. CDR3 length: 15 residues. Germline-derived CDR1 and CDR2 are SGHTA and FQGNSA.

This clonotype was picked up many times. V gene TRBV4-1 combines with J gene TRBJ2-7, with 8 bases fitting TRBD2. The CDR3 is 17 residues long. With 0 bases clipped from V and 4 bases from J, the junction kept 11 bases outside the gene matches. The V gene's germline CDR1 is MGHRA and CDR2 YSYEKL. DNA of the CDR3: TGCGCCAGCAGCCAAGATTACGTTAGCGGGGCGAGGTACGAGCAGTACTTC. Amino acids: CASSQDYVSGARYEQYF.

The sample holds a few counts of this clonotype. The chain uses TRBV18 and TRBJ2-3; perhaps TRBD1 as D (6 bases). This CDR3 has 15 residues. Trimming cost V 3 bases and J 2 bases, with 12 bases left between them. CDR1 and CDR2 (germline): KGHSH, LQKENI. CDR3 in DNA: TGTGCCAGCTCACCGTCGGGACATGTCACAGATACGCAGTATTTT. It codes for CASSPSGHVTDTQYF.

This clonotype was seen more than once but under ten times. The CDR3 here is CASSWGGNNEQFF. In DNA, the CDR3 is TGCGCCAGCAGCTGGGGGGGGAACAATGAGCAGTTCTTC. The V gene is TRBV5-1, the J gene TRBJ2-1; 7 nucleotides agree with TRBD2. The length of the CDR3 is 13 residues. From germline, CDR1 is SGHRS and CDR2 YFSETQ. Germline trimming cut 3 bases from V and 5 bases from J; bases unmatched to any gene: 2.

This clonotype was counted only a few times. The rearrangement links TRBV9 to TRBJ2-7; 7 bases map to TRBD2. With V trimmed by 0 bases and J by 5 bases, 2 bases remained unmatched. Germline V gene lookup returns CDR1 SGDLS and CDR2 YYNGEE. CDR3 length: 13 amino acids. CDR3 nucleotides: TGTGCCAGCAGCGTAGCTGGGGGGGACGAGCAGTACTTC. Translation gives CASSVAGGDEQYF.

This clonotype was detected only a few times. The V call is TRBV11-2, the J call TRBJ2-1; TRBD2 agrees at 15 bases. After removal of 4 bases from V and 2 bases from J, the junction contained 12 bases not matched to a gene. Germline V lookup: CDR1 SGHAT, CDR2 FQNNGV. The CDR3 sequence is 20 residues long. The CDR3 here is CASSSISGTSGGPPYNEQFF. Written as DNA, the CDR3 is TGTGCCAGCAGCTCAATCTCCGGGACTAGCGGGGGGCCCCCCTACAATGAGCAGTTCTTC.

As for this clonotype: Since a much larger clone is just one base distant, this may be a read error. The V call is TRBV9, the J call TRBJ2-2; D is uncertain. V shed 7 bases and J shed 3 bases, with 13 bases lying between them. Germline CDR1 SGDLS, CDR2 YYNGEE. This CDR3 is built from 14 residues. The DNA of the CDR3 is TGTGCCAGCCAATCCAGGTCCTACACCGGGGAGCTGTTTTTT. Translation gives CASQSRSYTGELFF. Full variable domain (remainder filled in from reference TRBV9 and TRBJ2-2): DSGVTQTPKHLITATGQRVTLRCSPRSGDLSVYWYQQSLDQGLQFLIQYYNGEERAKGNILERFSAQQFPDLHSELNLSSLELGDSALYFCASQSRSYTGELFFGEGSRLTVL.

This clonotype was seen just once. The chain joins TRBV20-1 to TRBJ2-7, with D perhaps matching TRBD1 or TRBD2 (6 bases each). The CDR3 is 12 amino acids. V was shortened by 5 bases and J by 7 bases, with 15 bases between the two germline ends. The germline CDR1 and CDR2 sequences are DFQATT and SNEGSKA (reference sequence). The CDR3 DNA follows: TGCAGTGCTGAACCTAGGGGGGAAGAGCAGTACTTC. The encoded protein is CSAEPRGEEQYF.

The CDR3 sequence: CAISDNRGLGVSNQPQHF. In DNA, the CDR3 is TGTGCCATCAGTGACAACAGGGGGCTGGGAGTTAGCAATCAGCCCCAGCATTTT. The J gene is TRBJ1-5, the V gene TRBV10-3; 9 bases are a match to TRBD1. There are 18 residues in the CDR3. Germline CDR1 reads ENHRY; CDR2 reads SYGVKD. J lost 0 bases, V lost 3 bases, and 9 bases had no gene match.

This clonotype turned up a few times. J is TRBJ1-4 and V is TRBV4-3; 7 bases fit TRBD1. The J segment lost 5 bases and the V segment lost 6 bases, leaving 6 bases of the junction unmatched. The CDR3 sequence is 14 residues long. The germline V gene encodes CDR1 LGHNA and CDR2 YSLEER. The CDR3 reads CASRSGTANEKLFF. CDR3 DNA: TGCGCCAGCAGAAGCGGGACAGCGAATGAAAAACTGTTTTTT.

The J gene is TRBJ2-3, the V gene TRBV9, with 11 bases matching TRBD2. The CDR3 totals 15 residues. Germline loops: CDR1 SGDLS, CDR2 YYNGEE. V shed 4 bases and J 5 bases; nucleotides not matched to a gene: 6. The CDR3 is CASSPPLAGGDTQYF. CDR3 bases: TGTGCCAGCAGCCCCCCCCTAGCGGGGGGAGATACGCAGTATTTT. Full variable domain (remainder filled in from reference TRBV9 and TRBJ2-3): DSGVTQTPKHLITATGQRVTLRCSPRSGDLSVYWYQQSLDQGLQFLIQYYNGEERAKGNILERFSAQQFPDLHSELNLSSLELGDSALYFCASSPPLAGGDTQYFGPGTRLTVL.

The chain recombines TRBV7-9 with TRBJ2-3; D remains unclear. CDR3 length: 15 residues. Germline V gene sequence: CDR1 SEHNR, CDR2 FQNEAQ (reference sequence). V lost 5 bases and J lost 0, with 12 bases in between. CDR3 amino acids: CASSRRHPSTDTQYF. CDR3 in DNA: TGTGCCAGCAGCCGCCGACACCCTAGCACAGATACGCAGTATTTT.

The chain combines TRBV24-1 with TRBJ2-1; no firm D call. V was clipped by 3 bases and J by 6 bases, with 5 bases between them. Per the germline V gene, CDR1 is KGHDR and CDR2 is SFDVKD. The CDR3 loop spans 12 amino acids. This CDR3 reads CATSDKPNEQFF. As DNA, the CDR3 is TGTGCCACCAGTGATAAGCCCAATGAGCAGTTCTTC.

In its sample, this clonotype was seen many times. V is TRBV4-3 and J is TRBJ2-1, with 9 bases matching TRBD2. The CDR3 is 16 amino acids. Germline V gives CDR1 LGHNA, CDR2 YSLEER. V was pared by 1 base and J by 8 bases, with 9 bases of the junction left unmatched. CDR3 sequence (DNA): TGCGCCAGCAGCCAAGGCGGGGGGGCTCCAGAGGATGAGCAGTTCTTC. This codes for CASSQGGGAPEDEQFF.

This clonotype was counted at least ten times. The V call is TRBV5-1, the J call TRBJ2-1; D may be TRBD1 (5 bases). CDR1 SGHRS and CDR2 YFSETQ come from the germline V gene. CDR3 length equals 13 residues. Between the trimmed V and J ends, which lost 4 bases and 5 bases, there was a span of 10 bases. The CDR3 region is CASSATGNNEQFF. The CDR3 region has the DNA TGCGCCAGCAGCGCCACAGGTAACAATGAGCAGTTCTTC.

J is TRBJ2-3 and V is TRBV7-3, with D maybe TRBD2 (5 bases). The V gene lost 3 bases and the J gene lost 2 bases, with 12 bases spanning the gap. CDR1 is SGHTA, CDR2 FQGTGA, per germline. This CDR3 has 15 amino acids. CDR3 DNA sequence: TGTGCCAGCAGCTTGGGAGTGGAGGTCACAGATACGCAGTATTTT. Residues: CASSLGVEVTDTQYF.

Here the CDR3 reads CSARDGHEQYF. CDR3 coding DNA: TGCAGTGCCCGAGACGGTCACGAGCAGTACTTC. The chain couples TRBV20-1 to TRBJ2-7; D unresolved. Deletions cut 6 bases from V and 5 bases from J, with 11 bases between. CDR3 size: 11 residues. Germline V lookup: CDR1 DFQATT, CDR2 SNEGSKA (reference sequence).

The chain recombines TRBV6-2 or TRBV6-3 with TRBJ2-7; the D is unclear. The CDR3 runs 16 residues. The germline V gene encodes CDR1 MNHEY and CDR2 SVGEGT. Deletions cut 2 bases from V and 0 bases from J, with 14 bases between. CDR3 DNA: TGTGCCAGCAGTTACGGTGCTTTCCCCAGCTCCTACGAGCAGTACTTC. It translates to CASSYGAFPSSYEQYF.

The rearrangement links TRBV12-3 or TRBV12-4 to TRBJ1-2; D is ambiguous. V lost 3 bases to trimming and J lost 3 bases, with 8 bases between them. The CDR3 spans 13 residues. As DNA, the CDR3 is TGTGCCAGCAGTTTTGGACGACACTATGGCTACACCTTC. Amino acid sequence: CASSFGRHYGYTF.